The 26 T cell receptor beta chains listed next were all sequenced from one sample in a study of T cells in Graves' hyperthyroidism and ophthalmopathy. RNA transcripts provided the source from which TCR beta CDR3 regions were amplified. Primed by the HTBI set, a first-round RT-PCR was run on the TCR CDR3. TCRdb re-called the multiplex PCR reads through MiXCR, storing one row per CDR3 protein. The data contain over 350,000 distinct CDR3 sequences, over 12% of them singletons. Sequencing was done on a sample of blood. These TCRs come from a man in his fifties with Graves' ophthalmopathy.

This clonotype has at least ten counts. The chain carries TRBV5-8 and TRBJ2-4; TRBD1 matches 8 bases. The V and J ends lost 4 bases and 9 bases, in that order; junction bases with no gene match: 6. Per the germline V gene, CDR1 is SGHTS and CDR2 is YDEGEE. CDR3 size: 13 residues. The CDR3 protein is CASSPRDRTIQYF. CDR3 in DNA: TGTGCCAGCAGCCCCCGGGACAGGACCATTCAGTACTTC.

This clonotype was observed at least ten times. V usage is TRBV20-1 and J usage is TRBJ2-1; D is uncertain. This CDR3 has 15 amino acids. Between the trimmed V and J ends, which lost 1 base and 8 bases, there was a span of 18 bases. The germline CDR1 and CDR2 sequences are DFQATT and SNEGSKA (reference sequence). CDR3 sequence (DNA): TGCAGTGCTAGAGGTGGGGAAGGAGCCTCCGATGAGCAGTTCTTC. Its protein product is CSARGGEGASDEQFF.

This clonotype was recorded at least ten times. CDR3 residues: CASRIDGLSGDTQYF. Here the CDR3 DNA reads TGTGCCAGCAGGATAGACGGATTATCGGGAGATACGCAGTATTTT. The chain couples TRBV6-1 to TRBJ2-3; no clear D gene. Trimming shortened V by 6 bases and J by 5 bases, and 18 bases separated the two germline ends. CDR3 size: 15 residues. Germline loops: CDR1 MNHNS, CDR2 SASEGT.

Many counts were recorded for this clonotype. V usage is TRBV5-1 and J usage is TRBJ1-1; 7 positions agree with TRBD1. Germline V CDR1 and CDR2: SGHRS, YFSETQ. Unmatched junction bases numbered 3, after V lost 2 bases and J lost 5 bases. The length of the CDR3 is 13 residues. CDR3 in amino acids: CASSFKGATEAFF. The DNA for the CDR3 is TGCGCCAGCAGCTTTAAGGGGGCGACTGAAGCTTTCTTT.

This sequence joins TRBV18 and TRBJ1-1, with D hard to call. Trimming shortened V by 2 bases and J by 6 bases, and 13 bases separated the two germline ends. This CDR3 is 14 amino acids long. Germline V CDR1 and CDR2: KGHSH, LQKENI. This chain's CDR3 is CASSPVSRAAEAFF. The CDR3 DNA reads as TGTGCCAGCTCACCAGTCAGTAGGGCGGCTGAAGCTTTCTTT.

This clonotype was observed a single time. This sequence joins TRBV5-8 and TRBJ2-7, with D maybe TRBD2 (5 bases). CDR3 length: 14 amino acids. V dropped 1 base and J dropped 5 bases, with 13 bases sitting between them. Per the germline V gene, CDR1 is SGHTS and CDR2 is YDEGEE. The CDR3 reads CASSLSPGIHEQYF. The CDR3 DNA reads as TGTGCCAGCAGCTTGAGTCCGGGAATCCACGAGCAGTACTTC.

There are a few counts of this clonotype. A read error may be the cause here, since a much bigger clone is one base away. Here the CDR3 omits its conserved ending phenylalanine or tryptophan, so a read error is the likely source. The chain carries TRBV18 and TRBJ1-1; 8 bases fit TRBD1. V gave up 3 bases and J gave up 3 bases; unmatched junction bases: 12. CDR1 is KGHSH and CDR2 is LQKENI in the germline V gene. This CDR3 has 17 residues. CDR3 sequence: CASSPSRTGRGDTEAFL. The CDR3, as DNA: TGTGCCAGCTCACCTTCTAGGACAGGGCGAGGGGACACTGAAGCTTTCCTT.

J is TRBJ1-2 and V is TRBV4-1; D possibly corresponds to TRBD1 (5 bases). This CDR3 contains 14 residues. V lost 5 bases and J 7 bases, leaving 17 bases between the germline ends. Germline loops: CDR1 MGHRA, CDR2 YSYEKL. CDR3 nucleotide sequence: TGCGCCAGCAGCGAAGTATTCAGGGACGGTGGCTACACCTTC. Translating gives CASSEVFRDGGYTF.

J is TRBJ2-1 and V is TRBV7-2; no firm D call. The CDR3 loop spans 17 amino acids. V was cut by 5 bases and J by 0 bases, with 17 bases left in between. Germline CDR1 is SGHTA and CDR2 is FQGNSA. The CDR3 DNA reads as TGTGCCAGCAGCCGGAGAACGTGGGGAAGCTCCTACAATGAGCAGTTCTTC. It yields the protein CASSRRTWGSSYNEQFF.

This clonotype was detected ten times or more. The DNA for the CDR3 is TGCGCCAGCAGGACGACTAGCGGGATTAACACCGGGGAGCTGTTTTTT. Amino acids: CASRTTSGINTGELFF. The rearrangement links TRBV5-1 to TRBJ2-2; the match to TRBD2 covers 11 bases. The CDR3 totals 16 residues. With V trimmed by 5 bases and J by 2 bases, 5 bases remained unmatched. Germline assignment: CDR1 SGHRS and CDR2 YFSETQ.

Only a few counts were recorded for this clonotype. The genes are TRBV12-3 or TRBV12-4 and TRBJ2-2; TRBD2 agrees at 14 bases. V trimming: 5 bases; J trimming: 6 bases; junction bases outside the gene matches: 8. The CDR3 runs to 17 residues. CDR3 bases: TGTGCCAGCAGTCTAGGGACTAGCGGGAGTTTCGCCGGGGAGCTGTTTTTT. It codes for CASSLGTSGSFAGELFF.

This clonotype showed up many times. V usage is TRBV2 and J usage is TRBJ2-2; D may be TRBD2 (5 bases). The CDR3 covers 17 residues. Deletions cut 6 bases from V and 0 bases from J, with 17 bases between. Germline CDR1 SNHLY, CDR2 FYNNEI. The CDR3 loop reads CASRRTDTSPNTGELFF. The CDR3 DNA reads TGTGCCAGCAGAAGGACTGATACATCTCCGAACACCGGGGAGCTGTTTTTT. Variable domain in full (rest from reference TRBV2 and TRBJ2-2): EPEVTQTPSHQVTQMGQEVILRCVPISNHLYFYWYRQILGQKVEFLVSFYNNEISEKSEIFDDQFSVERPDGSNFTLKIRSTKLEDSAMYFCASRRTDTSPNTGELFFGEGSRLTVL.

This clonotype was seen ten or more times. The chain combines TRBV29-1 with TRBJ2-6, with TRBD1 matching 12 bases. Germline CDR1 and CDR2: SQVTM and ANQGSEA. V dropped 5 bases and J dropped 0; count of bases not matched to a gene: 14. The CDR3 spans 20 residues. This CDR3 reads CSVRLSPGQGAPSGANVLTF. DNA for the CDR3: TGCAGCGTTCGCCTTTCACCGGGACAGGGGGCTCCCTCTGGGGCCAACGTCCTGACTTTC.

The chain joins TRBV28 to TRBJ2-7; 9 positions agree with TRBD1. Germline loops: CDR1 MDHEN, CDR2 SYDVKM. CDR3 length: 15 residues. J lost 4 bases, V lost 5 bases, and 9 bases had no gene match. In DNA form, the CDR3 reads TGTGCCAGCAGTCGCGTAACAGGGGGCGGGTACGAGCAGTACTTC. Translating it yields CASSRVTGGGYEQYF.

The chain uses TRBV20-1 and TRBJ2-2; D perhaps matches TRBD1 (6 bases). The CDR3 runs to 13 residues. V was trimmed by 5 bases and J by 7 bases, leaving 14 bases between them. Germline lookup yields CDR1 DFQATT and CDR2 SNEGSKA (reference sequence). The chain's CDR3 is CSASRGTSGELFF. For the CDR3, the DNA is TGCAGTGCTTCCAGGGGAACCAGCGGGGAGCTGTTTTTT.

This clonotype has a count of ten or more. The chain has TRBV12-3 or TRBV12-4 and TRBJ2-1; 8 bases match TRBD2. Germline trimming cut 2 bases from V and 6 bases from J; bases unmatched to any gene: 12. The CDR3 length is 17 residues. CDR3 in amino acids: CASSLWAASGSSNEQFF. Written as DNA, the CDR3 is TGTGCCAGCAGTTTATGGGCGGCTAGCGGGTCTTCCAATGAGCAGTTCTTC.

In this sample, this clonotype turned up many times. The CDR3 DNA reads as TGCAGTGCTAGCCCAGGGACGGCGAACACTGAAGCTTTCTTT. This sequence encodes CSASPGTANTEAFF. The V call is TRBV20-1, the J call TRBJ1-1; perhaps TRBD1 as D (5 bases). The CDR3 consists of 14 residues. CDR1 is DFQATT and CDR2 is SNEGSKA in the germline V gene (reference sequence). The V end was cut by 3 bases, the J end by 1 base, with 12 bases between.

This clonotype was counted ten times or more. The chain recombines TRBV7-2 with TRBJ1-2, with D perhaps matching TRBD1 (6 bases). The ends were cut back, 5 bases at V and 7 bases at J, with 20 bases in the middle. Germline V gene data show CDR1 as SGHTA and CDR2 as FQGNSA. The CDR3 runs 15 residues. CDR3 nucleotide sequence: TGTGCCAGCAGCCCATTCGTGGCAGGGGCATCTGGCTACACCTTC. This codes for CASSPFVAGASGYTF.

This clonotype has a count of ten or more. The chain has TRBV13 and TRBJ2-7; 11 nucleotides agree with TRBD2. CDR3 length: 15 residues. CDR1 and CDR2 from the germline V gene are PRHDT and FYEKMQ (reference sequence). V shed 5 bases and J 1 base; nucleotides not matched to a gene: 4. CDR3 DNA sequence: TGTGCCAGCAGCCACAGACTAGCGGGATCCTACGAGCAGTACTTC. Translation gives CASSHRLAGSYEQYF.

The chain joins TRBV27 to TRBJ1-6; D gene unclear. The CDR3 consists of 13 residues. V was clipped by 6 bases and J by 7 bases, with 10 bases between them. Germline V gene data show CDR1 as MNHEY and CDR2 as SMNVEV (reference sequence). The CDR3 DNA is TGTGCCAGCAGATCCCTCCGAAATTCACCCCTCCACTTT. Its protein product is CASRSLRNSPLHF.

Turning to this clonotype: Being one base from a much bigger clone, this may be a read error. CDR3: CASSVDAGSYEQYF. Written as DNA, the CDR3 is TGTGCCAGCAGCGTAGACGCCGGGAGCTATGAGCAGTACTTC. The chain joins TRBV9 to TRBJ2-7, with a tentative D call TRBD2 (6 bases). V gave up 0 bases and J gave up 7 bases, with 14 bases separating them. Germline V CDR1 and CDR2: SGDLS, YYNGEE. The CDR3 covers 14 residues.

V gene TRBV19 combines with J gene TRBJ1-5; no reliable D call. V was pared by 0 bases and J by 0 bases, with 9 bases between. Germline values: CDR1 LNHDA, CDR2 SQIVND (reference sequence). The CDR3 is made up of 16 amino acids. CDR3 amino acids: CASSIEPVDSNQPQHF. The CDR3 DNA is TGTGCCAGTAGTATAGAGCCGGTAGATAGCAATCAGCCCCAGCATTTT.

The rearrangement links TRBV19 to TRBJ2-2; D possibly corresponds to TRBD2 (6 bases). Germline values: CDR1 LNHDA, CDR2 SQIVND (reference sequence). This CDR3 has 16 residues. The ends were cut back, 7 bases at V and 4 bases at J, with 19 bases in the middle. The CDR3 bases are TGTGCCAGTACCCCCCTCGCGGGGTCCGGCACCGGGGAGCTGTTTTTT. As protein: CASTPLAGSGTGELFF.

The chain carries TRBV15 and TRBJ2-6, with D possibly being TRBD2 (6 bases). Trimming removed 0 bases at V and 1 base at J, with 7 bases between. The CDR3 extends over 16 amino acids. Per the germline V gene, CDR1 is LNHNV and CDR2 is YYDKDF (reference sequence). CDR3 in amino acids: CATSRDRGSGANVLTF. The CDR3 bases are TGTGCCACCAGCAGAGATCGGGGGTCTGGGGCCAACGTCCTGACTTTC.

The CDR3 DNA reads as TGCAGCTGCCTGGCAGGGACCTCCTACGAGCAGTACTTC. Protein: CSCLAGTSYEQYF. The V call is TRBV20-1, the J call TRBJ2-7; D could derive from TRBD1 or TRBD2 (5 bases each). Germline lookup yields CDR1 DFQATT and CDR2 SNEGSKA (reference sequence). This CDR3 is 13 amino acids long.

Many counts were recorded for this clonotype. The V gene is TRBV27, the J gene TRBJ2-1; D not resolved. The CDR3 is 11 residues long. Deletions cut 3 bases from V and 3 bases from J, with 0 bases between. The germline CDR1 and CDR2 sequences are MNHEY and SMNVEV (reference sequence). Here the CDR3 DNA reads TGTGCCAGCAGTTTCTACAATGAGCAGTTCTTC. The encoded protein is CASSFYNEQFF.